A selection of T cell receptor beta chains follows, all from one sample in a study of control samples from healthy donors and cancer patients. The repertoire was sequenced with immunoSEQ multiplex PCR; TCRdb's copy has only in-frame clones and lacks some. The repertoire consists of 65,000 to 80,000 clones, with about nine tenths occurring once and the leading ten covering around 9.5%. Source material: PBMCs. These receptors were collected from a woman aged 50 to 60 with colorectal cancer. The CDR3 runs from the conserved cysteine through the conserved F or W. Each record gives: D gene, J gene, clone size, V gene, CDR3 DNA, CDR3 protein. The D gene is left open where the match is weak. A clone size is listed for some rows: how often the clone was seen (once, few, many), or a class if it is expanded.

>.|TRBJ1-2|.|TRBV5-1
TGCGCCAGCAGCTTGGACAGTACTAACTATGGCTACACCTTC
CASSLDSTNYGYTF
>.|TRBJ1-2|.|TRBV6-5
TGTGCCAGCGTATTATTTTATGGCTACACCTTC
CASVLFYGYTF
>TRBD1|TRBJ2-3|.|TRBV29-1
TGCAGCGTTGAAAGGGTAGGGGGCCCAGATACGCAGTATTTT
CSVERVGGPDTQYF
>.|TRBJ1-1|.|TRBV5-1
TGCGCCAGCAGCTCCGACGGATCCCGCGGTTCTGAAGCTTTCTTT
CASSSDGSRGSEAFF
>.|TRBJ2-3|once|TRBV7-2
TGTGCCAGCAGACTTGAGTACACAGATACGCAGTATTTT
CASRLEYTDTQYF
>.|TRBJ1-1|.|TRBV6-1
TGTGCCAGCAGTGAATCCGGGAGAGTGAGGGCTTTCTTT
CASSESGRVRAFF
>TRBD1|TRBJ1-5|.|TRBV19
TGTGCCAGTAGTACTTCCGGGACAGGGTCCCAGCCCCAGCATTTT
CASSTSGTGSQPQHF
>.|TRBJ1-4|.|TRBV6-2/TRBV6-3
TGTGCCAGCAGTTATCCGACAGCTCGTGAAAAACTGTTTTTT
CASSYPTAREKLFF
>.|TRBJ1-6|.|TRBV27
TGTGCCAGCAGTCCGGTCCCCACAGGGAACCTCTATAATTCACCCCTCCACTTT
CASSPVPTGNLYNSPLHF
>.|TRBJ2-3|.|TRBV5-5
TGTGCCAGCAGCTTGGAGGACACAGATACGCAGTATTTT
CASSLEDTDTQYF
>TRBD1|TRBJ1-2|.|TRBV24-1
TGTGCCACCAGTGACCCCTCGGGACAGGGGGCCATGGATGGCTACACCTTC
CATSDPSGQGAMDGYTF
>TRBD1|TRBJ2-3|.|TRBV4-1
TGCGCCAGCAGCCAATTACAGGGGCAGGCAGATACGCAGTATTTT
CASSQLQGQADTQYF
>.|TRBJ1-1|few|TRBV29-1
TGCAGCGTCGCCCAACAGGGAACTGAAGCTTTCTTT
CSVAQQGTEAFF
>TRBD2|TRBJ2-3|.|TRBV7-3
TGTGCCAGCAGCCTAGGGACTAGCGGGGGGGCGGATACGCAGTATTTT
CASSLGTSGGADTQYF
>.|TRBJ2-4|.|TRBV5-5
TGTGCCAGCAGCTTGGCTTGGGGGGGCCCCAAAAACATTCAGTACTTC
CASSLAWGGPKNIQYF
>TRBD2|TRBJ2-3|.|TRBV6-5
TGTGCCAGCACCGTAGCGGGGAGCACAGATACGCAGTATTTT
CASTVAGSTDTQYF
>.|TRBJ2-2|.|TRBV29-1
TGCAGCGTTGCCTTATACACCGGGGAGCTGTTTTTT
CSVALYTGELFF
>.|TRBJ1-4|.|TRBV5-1
TGCGCCAGCAGCTTGGATGGGGGGCTAAGTGAAAAACTGTTTTTT
CASSLDGGLSEKLFF
>TRBD1|TRBJ1-3|.|TRBV7-8
TGTGCCAGCAGCCGAGGACAGGGTGAAAACACCATATATTTT
CASSRGQGENTIYF
>.|TRBJ1-5|.|TRBV5-1
TGCGCCAGCAGGGGACGGGGGGCCGAAAATCAGCCCCAGCATTTT
CASRGRGAENQPQHF
>.|TRBJ2-1|.|TRBV27
TGTGCCAGCAGTTTTGGTCTAGCTACAATGGAGCAGTTCTTC
CASSFGLATMEQFF
>.|TRBJ1-2|.|TRBV13
TGTGCCAGCAGCTTTGGACCGGGCCGGGGCTATGGCTACACCTTC
CASSFGPGRGYGYTF
>.|TRBJ1-2|few|TRBV4-2
TGTGCCAGCAGCCAGACAGGCGTCTATGGCTACACCTTC
CASSQTGVYGYTF
>TRBD1|TRBJ1-2|.|TRBV15
TGTGCCACGAGCGAGGACAGGGGAGGCTATGGCTACACCTTC
CATSEDRGGYGYTF
>TRBD1|TRBJ2-2|.|TRBV6-5
TGTGCCAGTACCGGGACAGGGTATTCCGGGGAGCTGTTTTTT
CASTGTGYSGELFF
>.|TRBJ2-4|.|TRBV5-6
TGTGCCAGCAGCTTGGGTTCAGGGGTGGGTAAAAACATTCAGTACTTC
CASSLGSGVGKNIQYF
>.|TRBJ2-1|once|TRBV19
TGTGCCAGTAGTATGGTGAGGGGCCGAGGGGGTGAGCAGTTCTTC
CASSMVRGRGGEQFF
>.|TRBJ2-3|once|TRBV10-1
TGCGCCAGCAGTGTGGGGCCAGATACGCAGTATTTT
CASSVGPDTQYF
>.|TRBJ1-6|.|TRBV4-3
TGCGCCAGCAGCCAAGAGGGCCTCGGCTATTCACCCCTCCACTTT
CASSQEGLGYSPLHF
>.|TRBJ1-2|few|TRBV6-6
TGTGCCAGCAGCCAAGGGGTATCTGGCTACACCTTC
CASSQGVSGYTF
>.|TRBJ1-2|few|TRBV5-6
TGTGCCAGCAGCTGGGGATCAGGAAACTATGGCTACACCTTC
CASSWGSGNYGYTF
>TRBD1|TRBJ1-2|.|TRBV2
TGTGCCAGCAGTGGGGGGACAGCGCAGTACTATGGCTACACCTTC
CASSGGTAQYYGYTF
>TRBD1|TRBJ1-2|.|TRBV7-3
TGTGCCAGCAGCCCCACCGGGACAGCTTATGGCTACACCTTC
CASSPTGTAYGYTF
>.|TRBJ1-4|.|TRBV7-2
TGTGCCAGCAGCTATTGGGGACCGGGGGAAAAACTGTTTTTT
CASSYWGPGEKLFF
>.|TRBJ1-1|.|TRBV11-2
TGTGCCAGCAGCACCGCTTCTTCTAGCTTGAACACTGAAGCTTTCTTT
CASSTASSSLNTEAFF
>TRBD2|TRBJ2-3|.|TRBV6-2/TRBV6-3
TGTGCCAGCAGTTACTGGGGTAGCGGGGGAAACACAGATACGCAGTATTTT
CASSYWGSGGNTDTQYF
>.|TRBJ2-2|.|TRBV9
TGTGCCAGCGCCAGGGGTGGGGAGCTGTTTTTT
CASARGGELFF
>.|TRBJ1-3|.|TRBV7-2
TGTGCCAGCAGCTTGGACCGCCGCTCTGGAAACACCATATATTTT
CASSLDRRSGNTIYF
>.|TRBJ1-2|.|TRBV19
TGTGCCAGTACGACCCGGGGCTGGGACTATGGCTACACCTTC
CASTTRGWDYGYTF
>.|TRBJ1-4|.|TRBV2
TGTGCCAGCAGTGGGGAAAGGGCTAATGAAAAACTGTTTTTT
CASSGERANEKLFF
>.|TRBJ1-3|once|TRBV4-3
TGCGCCAGCAGCCAAGATGGACCTAACTCTGGAAACACCATATATTTT
CASSQDGPNSGNTIYF
>.|TRBJ1-5|.|TRBV3-1/TRBV3-2
TGTGCCAGCAGCCACGGAGGGAGGCAGCCCCAGCATTTT
CASSHGGRQPQHF
>TRBD1|TRBJ1-2|.|TRBV6-4
TGTGCCAGCAGTGACACAGGGGGTGGTAACCCACATGGCTACACCTTC
CASSDTGGGNPHGYTF
>.|TRBJ1-2|.|TRBV18
TGTGCCAGCTCACCGCCGACAGGCCTATTGGGCTATGGCTACACCTTC
CASSPPTGLLGYGYTF
>.|TRBJ2-3|.|TRBV7-2
TGTGCCAGCAGCTCCGACTACATTAGCACAGATACGCAGTATTTT
CASSSDYISTDTQYF
>.|TRBJ2-1|.|TRBV10-2
TGCGCCAGCAGCCCGGGACTCAACACCTACAATGAGCAGTTCTTC
CASSPGLNTYNEQFF
>TRBD1|TRBJ1-1|.|TRBV10-3
TGTGCCATCAAAGGACAGGAGCCTGAAGCTTTCTTT
CAIKGQEPEAFF
>TRBD1|TRBJ2-1|.|TRBV6-4
TGTGCCAGCAGTCTTGGACAGGGTTCTAACAATGAGCAGTTCTTC
CASSLGQGSNNEQFF
>TRBD1|TRBJ2-5|.|TRBV9
TGTGCCAGCAGCGACTCCCGGACAGGGTTGGAGACCCAGTACTTC
CASSDSRTGLETQYF
>TRBD1|TRBJ1-1|.|TRBV19
TGTGCCAGTAGTGGAAGACAGGGGGCGATGACTGAAGCTTTCTTT
CASSGRQGAMTEAFF
>.|TRBJ1-2|.|TRBV7-3
TGTGCCAGCAGCTCTCAGGACGGTTATGGCTACACCTTC
CASSSQDGYGYTF